This entry lists 18 T cell receptor beta chains sequenced from one sample in a study of beta chain features in type 1 diabetes. Expressed TCRB transcripts were sequenced because the isolated RNA had all been reverse transcribed beforehand. Some clones are missing from TCRdb's copy, which holds only in-frame ones; the method was immunoSEQ multiplex PCR. The profile shows over 150,000 clones, around 8.3% of them singletons. The study, taken as a whole, reports: TCRB CDR3s were moderately but significantly shorter in Type 1 diabetes patients in all four CD4+ subsets.

The antigens these receptors bind are not known. The sample was central memory CD4+ T cells from blood. The receptors shown here come from a woman younger than 30 with type 1 diabetes.

The chain joins TRBV5-1 to TRBJ2-5; TRBD1 matches at 7 bases. J was trimmed by 2 bases and V by 0 bases; bases with no gene match: 4. Germline CDR1 reads SGHRS; CDR2 reads YFSETQ. CDR3 size: 15 residues. CDR3 loop: CASSLAGQPQETQYF. The CDR3 DNA is TGCGCCAGCAGCTTGGCGGGACAGCCTCAAGAGACCCAGTACTTC.

In this sample, this clone turned up many times. The chain carries TRBV18 and TRBJ1-1; possibly TRBD1 for D (6 bases). Trimming took 2 bases from V and 7 from J, leaving 8 bases between them. Germline V gene data show CDR1 as KGHSH and CDR2 as LQKENI. This CDR3 comprises 12 residues. Here the CDR3 reads CASSPNRDEAFF. DNA for the CDR3: TGTGCCAGCTCACCAAACAGGGATGAAGCTTTCTTT.

CDR3 region: CAWSGKSVNTEAFF. The CDR3 coding sequence is TGTGCCTGGAGTGGAAAGTCGGTGAACACTGAAGCTTTCTTT. V is TRBV30 and J is TRBJ1-1; D not certain. V shed 1 base and J shed 0 bases, with 9 bases lying between them. This CDR3 comprises 14 residues. Germline V gene data show CDR1 as GTSNPN and CDR2 as SVGIG (reference sequence).

CDR3 sequence reads: CASSPVDSYTGELFF. The CDR3 coding sequence is TGTGCCAGCAGCCCCGTGGACAGCTACACCGGGGAGCTGTTTTTT. The rearrangement uses TRBV7-9 and TRBJ2-2; D may be TRBD1 (6 bases). The CDR3 length is 15 residues. Trimming took 5 bases from V and 3 from J, leaving 13 bases between them. Germline CDR1 SEHNR, CDR2 FQNEAQ (reference sequence).

The chain employs TRBV6-1 and TRBJ2-1, with TRBD1 matching over 12 bases. This CDR3 is 15 amino acids long. The V gene end was trimmed by 6 bases and the J gene end by 5 bases; junction bases not matched to a gene: 5. Germline V lookup: CDR1 MNHNS, CDR2 SASEGT. The CDR3, as DNA: TGTGCCAGCAGCGGGACAGGGGGCTATAACAATGAGCAGTTCTTC. The encoded protein is CASSGTGGYNNEQFF.

The chain uses TRBV30 and TRBJ1-2, with D perhaps matching TRBD1 (6 bases). The CDR3 consists of 14 residues. V lost 3 bases to trimming and J lost 8 bases, with 19 bases between them. Germline CDR1 and CDR2: GTSNPN and SVGIG (reference sequence). CDR3 DNA sequence: TGTGCCTGGAGCACAGGAGCTTCTAGGGGGGGCTACACCTTC. Amino acid sequence: CAWSTGASRGGYTF. The variable domain in full, with the rest retrieved from reference TRBV30 and TRBJ1-2, is SQTIHQWPATLVQPVGSPLSLECTVEGTSNPNLYWYRQAAGRGLQLLFYSVGIGQISSEVPQNLSASRPQDRQFILSSKKLLLSDSGFYLCAWSTGASRGGYTFGSGTRLTVV.

Only a few counts were recorded for this clone. The chain has TRBV6-5 and TRBJ1-3; TRBD1 is a possible D gene (6 bases). Trimming left V 5 bases short and J 0 bases short, with 8 bases between. Germline V gene sequence: CDR1 MNHEY, CDR2 SVGAGI. The CDR3 totals 14 residues. CDR3 sequence (DNA): TGTGCCAGCAGTCGGGACAACTCTGGAAACACCATATATTTT. Encoded protein: CASSRDNSGNTIYF.

This chain connects TRBV7-9 to TRBJ1-2; D possibly corresponds to TRBD1 (6 bases). Germline assignment: CDR1 SEHNR and CDR2 FQNEAQ (reference sequence). The CDR3 is made up of 16 amino acids. The germline V and J ends were trimmed by 5 bases and 0 bases, with 16 bases remaining between them. The CDR3 bases are TGTGCCAGCAGCCCAACCCCAGGGGCAGCTAACTATGGCTACACCTTC. Translating gives CASSPTPGAANYGYTF.

The DNA for the CDR3 is TGTGCCAGCAGCCCAGCCCCCAGCGGGAGGGTTAGCGAGCAGTACTTC. Encoded protein: CASSPAPSGRVSEQYF. The chain links TRBV9 to TRBJ2-7; 10 positions match TRBD2. The V gene's germline CDR1 is SGDLS and CDR2 YYNGEE. J was trimmed by 6 bases and V by 4 bases; bases with no gene match: 13. This CDR3 has 16 amino acids.

This clone was counted between two and nine times. The chain combines TRBV7-9 with TRBJ1-3, with 10 bases matching TRBD1. The CDR3 is made up of 13 amino acids. Trimming took 3 bases from V and 7 from J; bases not matched to a gene: 0. The germline V gene encodes CDR1 SEHNR and CDR2 FQNEAQ (reference sequence). This chain's CDR3 is CASSLDRGNTIYF. For the CDR3, the DNA is TGTGCCAGCAGCTTGGACAGGGGGAACACCATATATTTT.

This clone appeared many times. The rearrangement uses TRBV4-3 and TRBJ1-2; 7 bases are shared with TRBD1. This CDR3 spans 18 amino acids. The J segment lost 8 bases and the V segment lost 1 base, leaving 19 bases of the junction unmatched. Germline V lookup: CDR1 LGHNA, CDR2 YSLEER. The CDR3 DNA follows: TGCGCCAGCAGCCAAGGGAGGTTGCGGGGACAGCAAATCGGGGGCTACACCTTC. Protein: CASSQGRLRGQQIGGYTF.

This clone was detected only a few times. The gene calls are TRBV6-5 and TRBJ1-4, with no clear D. The germline V gene has CDR1 MNHEY and CDR2 SVGAGI. V was trimmed by 6 bases and J by 8 bases, leaving 16 bases between them. The CDR3 covers 14 residues. CDR3: CASRLLDGGEKLFF. CDR3 nucleotide sequence: TGTGCCAGCAGGCTTTTGGACGGAGGGGAAAAACTGTTTTTT.

This chain links TRBV7-2 with TRBJ2-4, with 8 bases lining up with TRBD1. This CDR3 has 18 residues. The V segment lost 2 bases and the J segment 0 bases; nucleotides outside the gene matches: 9. Germline values: CDR1 SGHTA, CDR2 FQGNSA. The CDR3 loop is CASSLLDRAALAKNIQYF. Written as DNA, the CDR3 is TGTGCCAGCAGCTTACTGGACAGGGCGGCACTAGCCAAAAACATTCAGTACTTC.

This clone was recorded a few times. This chain connects TRBV28 to TRBJ1-1; TRBD1 is a possible D gene (5 bases). The V end lost 10 bases, the J end lost 4 bases, and 16 bases lay between the germline ends. This CDR3 contains 13 residues. Looked up from germline, CDR1 is MDHEN and CDR2 is SYDVKM. The CDR3 DNA sequence: TGTGCCACCATTGAGCCAGGGATCACTGAAGCTTTCTTT. Its translation is CATIEPGITEAFF.

This clone came up a few times. The V and J genes are TRBV7-2 and TRBJ2-1, with D possibly being TRBD2 (6 bases). The V gene lost 1 base and the J gene lost 6 bases, with 10 bases spanning the gap. This CDR3 is 14 amino acids long. The germline V gene encodes CDR1 SGHTA and CDR2 FQGNSA. CDR3 nucleotide sequence: TGTGCCAGCAGCTTAGGGGGACTGATCAATGAGCAGTTCTTC. Translating it yields CASSLGGLINEQFF. Drawing the rest from reference TRBV7-2 and TRBJ2-1, the complete variable domain is GAGVSQSPSNKVTEKGKDVELRCDPISGHTALYWYRQSLGQGLEFLIYFQGNSAPDKSGLPSDRFSAERTGGSVSTLTIQRTQQEDSAVYLCASSLGGLINEQFFGPGTRLTVL.

This clone came up a few times. The chain employs TRBV23-1 and TRBJ2-7, with D unclear. TRBV23-1 is treated as an ORF (open reading frame) with a function not yet certain. V lost 2 bases, J lost 7 bases, and 15 bases lay in between. This CDR3 has 14 amino acids. The CDR3 here is CASSQLVEIVEQYF. The CDR3 DNA is TGCGCCAGCAGTCAACTTGTAGAAATAGTTGAGCAGTACTTC.

This clone was detected only a few times. The chain is built from TRBV18 and TRBJ2-5, with D perhaps TRBD1 (5 bases). Trimming pared 1 base from V and 3 bases from J, leaving 15 bases between. The CDR3 contains 16 residues. CDR1 is KGHSH, CDR2 LQKENI, per germline. CDR3 sequence reads: CASSPLERGGKETQYF. In DNA form, the CDR3 reads TGTGCCAGCTCACCACTGGAAAGGGGTGGTAAAGAGACCCAGTACTTC.

This clone was seen a few times. This chain joins TRBV4-3 and TRBJ2-3; 12 bases line up with TRBD2. Germline V CDR1 and CDR2: LGHNA, YSLEER. Unmatched junction bases numbered 4, after V lost 0 bases and J lost 9 bases. The CDR3 has 15 residues. The CDR3: CASSQELAGGQTQYF. CDR3 coding DNA: TGCGCCAGCAGCCAAGAGCTAGCGGGGGGGCAGACGCAGTATTTT.